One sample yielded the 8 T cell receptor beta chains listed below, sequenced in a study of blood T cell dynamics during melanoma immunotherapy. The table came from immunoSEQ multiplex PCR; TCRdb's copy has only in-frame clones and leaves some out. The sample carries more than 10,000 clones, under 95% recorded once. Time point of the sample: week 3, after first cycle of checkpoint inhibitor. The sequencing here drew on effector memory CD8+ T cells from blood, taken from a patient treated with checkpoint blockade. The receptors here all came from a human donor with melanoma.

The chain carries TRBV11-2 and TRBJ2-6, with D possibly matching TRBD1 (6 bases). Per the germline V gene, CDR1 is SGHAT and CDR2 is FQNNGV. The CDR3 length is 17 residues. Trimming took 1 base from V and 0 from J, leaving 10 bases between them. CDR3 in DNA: TGTGCCAGCAGCTTAGTGGGACAACACTCTGGGGCCAACGTCCTGACTTTC. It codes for CASSLVGQHSGANVLTF.

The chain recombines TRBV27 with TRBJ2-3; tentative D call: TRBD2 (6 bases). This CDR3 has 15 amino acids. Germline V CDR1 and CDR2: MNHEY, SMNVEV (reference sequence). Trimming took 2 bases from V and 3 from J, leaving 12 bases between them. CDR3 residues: CASSLSGSRTDTQYF. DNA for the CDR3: TGTGCCAGCAGTTTAAGCGGGTCGAGGACAGATACGCAGTATTTT.

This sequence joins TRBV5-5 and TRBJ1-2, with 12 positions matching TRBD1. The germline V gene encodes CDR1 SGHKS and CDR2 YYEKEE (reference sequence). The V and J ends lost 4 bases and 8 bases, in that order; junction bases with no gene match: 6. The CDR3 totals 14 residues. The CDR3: CASSRGTGGGGYTF. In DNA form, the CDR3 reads TGTGCCAGCAGCCGTGGGACAGGGGGCGGCGGCTACACCTTC.

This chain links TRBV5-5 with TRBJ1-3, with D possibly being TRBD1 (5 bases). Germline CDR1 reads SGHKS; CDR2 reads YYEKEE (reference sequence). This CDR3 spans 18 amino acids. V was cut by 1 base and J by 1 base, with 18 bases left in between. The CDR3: CASSLLTATVFSGNTIYF. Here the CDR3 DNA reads TGTGCCAGCAGCTTGTTGACAGCCACAGTCTTTTCTGGAAACACCATATATTTT.

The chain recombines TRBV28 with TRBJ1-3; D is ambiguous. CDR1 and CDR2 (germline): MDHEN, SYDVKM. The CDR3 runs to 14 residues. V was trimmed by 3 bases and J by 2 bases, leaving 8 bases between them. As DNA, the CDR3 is TGTGCCAGCAGTTTCACCGGGGCTGGAAACACCATATATTTT. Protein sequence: CASSFTGAGNTIYF.

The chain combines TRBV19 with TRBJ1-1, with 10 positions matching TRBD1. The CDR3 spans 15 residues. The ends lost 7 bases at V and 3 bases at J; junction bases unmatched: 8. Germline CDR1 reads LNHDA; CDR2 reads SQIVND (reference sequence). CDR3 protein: CASTPGQGIYTEAFF. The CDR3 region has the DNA TGTGCCAGTACTCCGGGACAGGGGATTTACACTGAAGCTTTCTTT.

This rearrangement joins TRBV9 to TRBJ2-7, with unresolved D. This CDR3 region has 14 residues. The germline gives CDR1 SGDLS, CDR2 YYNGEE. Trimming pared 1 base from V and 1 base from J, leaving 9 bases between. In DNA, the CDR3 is TGTGCCAGCAGCGTATTCTCAGAGTCCTACGAGCAGTACTTC. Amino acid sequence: CASSVFSESYEQYF.

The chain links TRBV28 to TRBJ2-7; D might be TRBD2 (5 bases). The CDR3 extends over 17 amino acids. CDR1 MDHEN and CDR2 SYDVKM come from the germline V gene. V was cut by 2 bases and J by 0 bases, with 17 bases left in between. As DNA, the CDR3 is TGTGCCAGCAGTTTAGAGGGCGGTGGTCTAAGCTCCTACGAGCAGTACTTC. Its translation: CASSLEGGGLSSYEQYF. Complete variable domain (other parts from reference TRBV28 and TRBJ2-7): DVKVTQSSRYLVKRTGEKVFLECVQDMDHENMFWYRQDPGLGLRLIYFSYDVKMKEKGDIPEGYSVSREKKERFSLILESASTNQTSMYLCASSLEGGGLSSYEQYFGPGTRLTVT.